The clone carrying this T cell receptor (beta chain) was counted a few times. Donors were systemically healthy Caucasian individuals from Russia aged about 6 to 100 years. Next came a second PCR, run for roughly 7 to 12 cycles, which used a sample-barcoded 5' primer along with a J-beta primer mix. Via MiXCR, TCRdb re-called the 5' RACE reads, giving one row per CDR3 protein. This sample has roughly 1.9 million distinct CDR3 sequences, with approximately 40% found just once. This record comes from a study of blood T cells in healthy people across ages. This CDR3 spans 17 amino acids. The V and J ends lost 3 bases and 3 bases respectively, with 21 bases between them. Germline values: CDR1 SGHVS, CDR2 FNYEAQ.

This sequence was found in a human donor in good health. The specimen was blood. The chain employs TRBV7-6 and TRBJ2-7, with D maybe TRBD1 (7 bases). The CDR3 sequence is CASSFQGGGGGNYEQYF. The DNA for the CDR3 is TGTGCCAGCAGCTTTCAGGGGGGTGGTGGGGGGAACTACGAGCAGTACTTC.